The source of this TCR beta chain is a study of blood T cell repertoires in COVID-19 (dated by TCRdb to 2020 to 2021). General notes on the study: Samples from collaborators originated in the United States, Italy and Spain and spanned both the acute and convalescent phases of COVID-19. Deeply sampled blood TCRbeta repertoires from subjects exposed to, actively infected with, or recovered from COVID-19 were included in the dataset. HLA class I and class II types, where available, came from metadata supplied by the sample provider rather than from assay-based typing. Sample metadata almost always included a de-identified subject ID, COVID-19 status, age in years and sex. The material from the prospective study consisted of cDNA or gDNA derived from T cells, B-cell-depleted T cells, or PBMCs. The repertoires were released in a freely available public database intended as a resource for research on the immune response to SARS-CoV-2. Samples came from the ongoing ImmuneRACE study (first 160 participants) plus 1,254 subjects from 6 global collaborators. The investigation overall reported the following: The amount of clinical and demographic metadata varied by source and participant and was provided uncurated.

TCRbeta CDR3 regions were amplified from genomic DNA by means of the immunoSEQ Assay, a bias-controlled multiplex PCR. Processing in the source paper ran as follows. The number of nucleated cells in each sample was estimated from the amplification of reference gene primers within the assay. To quantify the absolute abundance of each unique TCRbeta CDR3 rearrangement, sequence reads were collapsed and filtered. For each sample, productive Simpson clonality was calculated by taking the square root of Simpson's diversity index across productive rearrangements. In TCRdb, the immuneACCESS table is reduced to in-frame sequences with V and J assigned. These tables do not hold every clone; where another copy was compared, an unresolved V gene accounts for under half, and the others remain unexplained. V, J and clone size derive from that table, while D and trimming were established from the DNA sequence. Within this sample are over 140,000 clones, with 60% to 80% of them counted one time only. The ten largest clones add up to over 2.5% of the sample.

In the prospective study, participants were 18 to 89 years old, resided in approximately 25 geographic areas of the United States, and were enrolled through a virtual design. To assign participants to cohorts, the prospective study relied on clinical history that participants themselves reported in a screening survey and a study questionnaire. ImmuneRACE Cohort 3 recovered participants were defined by two consecutive negative NP/OP PCR tests, healthcare professional clearance, or symptom resolution. In the prospective study, mobile phlebotomists collected whole blood, serum and a nasopharyngeal or oropharyngeal swab from each participant. Over an approximately 2-month period, participants in the prospective study had the option of providing additional blood draws and questionnaires. Blood samples from the prospective study were shipped frozen or at room temperature prior to DNA extraction. In the case of this clone: It lacks a known antigen. No per-base quality is available; no much larger clone lies one base away.

The sequence was collected from a woman in her forties or fifties who had recovered from COVID-19. Material for sequencing was PBMCs or T cells enriched from blood (not recorded which).

The CDR3 has the sequence CASSEDNQPQHF. The DNA is TGTGCTAGCTCGGAGGACAATCAGCCCCAGCATTTT. The sequence links TRBV12-5 to TRBJ1-5; the D gene cannot be resolved reliably. A distance of 9 bases separates the germline ends of V and J, which lose 9 bases and 3 bases respectively. There are 12 amino acids in the CDR3, from cysteine to phenylalanine inclusive. Only the CDR3 portion is preserved as DNA: 36 bases, with reading frame beginning at the first base. The germline V gene sets CDR1 to LGHNT and CDR2 to FRNRAP.